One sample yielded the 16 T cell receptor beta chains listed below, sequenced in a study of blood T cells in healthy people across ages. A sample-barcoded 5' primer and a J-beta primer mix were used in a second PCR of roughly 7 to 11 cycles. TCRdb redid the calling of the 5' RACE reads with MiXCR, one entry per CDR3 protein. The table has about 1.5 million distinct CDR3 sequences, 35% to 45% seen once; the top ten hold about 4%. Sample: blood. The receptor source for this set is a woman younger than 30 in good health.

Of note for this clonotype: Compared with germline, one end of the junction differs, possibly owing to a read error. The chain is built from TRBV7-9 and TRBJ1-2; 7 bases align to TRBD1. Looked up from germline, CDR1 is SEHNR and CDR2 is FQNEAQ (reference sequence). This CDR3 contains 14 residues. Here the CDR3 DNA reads TGTGCCAACAGCCCGACAGGGTTTAACTATGGCTACACCTTC. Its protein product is CANSPTGFNYGYTF.

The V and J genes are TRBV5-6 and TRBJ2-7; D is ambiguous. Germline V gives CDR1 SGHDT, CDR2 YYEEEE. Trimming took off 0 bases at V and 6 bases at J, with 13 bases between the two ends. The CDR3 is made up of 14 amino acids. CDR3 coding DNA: TGTGCCAGCAGCTTGGGGACGGTAAGGGTCGAGCAGTACTTC. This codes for CASSLGTVRVEQYF.

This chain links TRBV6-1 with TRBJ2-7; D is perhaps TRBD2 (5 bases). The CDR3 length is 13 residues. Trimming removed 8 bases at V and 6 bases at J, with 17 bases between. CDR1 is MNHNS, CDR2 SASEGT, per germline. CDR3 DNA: TGTGCCAGCGTGTTCAGTGAGGGAGCCGAGCAGTACTTC. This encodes CASVFSEGAEQYF.

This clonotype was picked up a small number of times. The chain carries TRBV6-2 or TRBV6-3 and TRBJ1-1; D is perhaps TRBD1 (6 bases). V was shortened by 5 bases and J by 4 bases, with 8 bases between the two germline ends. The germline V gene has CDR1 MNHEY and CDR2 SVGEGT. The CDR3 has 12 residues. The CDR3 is CASSTGPTEAFF. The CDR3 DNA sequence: TGTGCCAGCAGTACAGGGCCCACTGAAGCTTTCTTT.

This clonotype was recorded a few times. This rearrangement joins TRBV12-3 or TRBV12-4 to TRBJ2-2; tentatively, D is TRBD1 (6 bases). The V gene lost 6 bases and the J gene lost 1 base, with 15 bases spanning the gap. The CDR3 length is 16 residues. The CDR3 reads CASRNIRDKNTGELFF. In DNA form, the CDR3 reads TGTGCCAGCAGGAATATCCGGGACAAGAACACCGGGGAGCTGTTTTTT.

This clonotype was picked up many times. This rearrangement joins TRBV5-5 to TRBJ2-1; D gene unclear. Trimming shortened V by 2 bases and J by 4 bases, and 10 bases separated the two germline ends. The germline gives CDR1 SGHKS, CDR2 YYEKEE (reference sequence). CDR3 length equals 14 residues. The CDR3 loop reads CASSFTVSYNEQFF. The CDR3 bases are TGTGCCAGCAGCTTTACAGTTTCATACAATGAGCAGTTCTTC.

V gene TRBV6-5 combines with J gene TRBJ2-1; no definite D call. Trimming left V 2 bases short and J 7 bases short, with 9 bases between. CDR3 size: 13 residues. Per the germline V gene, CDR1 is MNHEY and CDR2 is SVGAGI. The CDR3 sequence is CASSYNFGNEQFF. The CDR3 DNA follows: TGTGCCAGCAGTTACAATTTTGGTAATGAGCAGTTCTTC.

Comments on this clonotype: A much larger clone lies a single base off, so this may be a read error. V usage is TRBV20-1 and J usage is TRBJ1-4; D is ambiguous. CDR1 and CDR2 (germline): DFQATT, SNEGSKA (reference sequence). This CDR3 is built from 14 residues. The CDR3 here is CSASRRATNKKLFF. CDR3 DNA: TGCAGTGCTAGCCGGCGGGCAACTAATAAAAAACTGTTTTTT.

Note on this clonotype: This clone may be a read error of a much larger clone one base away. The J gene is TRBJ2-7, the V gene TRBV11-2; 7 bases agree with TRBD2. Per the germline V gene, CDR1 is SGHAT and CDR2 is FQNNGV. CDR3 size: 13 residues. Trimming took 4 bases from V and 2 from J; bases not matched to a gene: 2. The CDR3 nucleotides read TGTGCCAGCAGCTGTGGGACTACCTACGAGCAGTACTTC. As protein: CASSCGTTYEQYF.

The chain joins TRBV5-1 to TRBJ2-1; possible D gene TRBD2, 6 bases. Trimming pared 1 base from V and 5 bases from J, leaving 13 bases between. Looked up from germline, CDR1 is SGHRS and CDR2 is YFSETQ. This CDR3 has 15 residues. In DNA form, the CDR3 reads TGCGCCAGCAGCTTGTTAGGGTCGGGGGACAATGAGCAGTTCTTC. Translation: CASSLLGSGDNEQFF.

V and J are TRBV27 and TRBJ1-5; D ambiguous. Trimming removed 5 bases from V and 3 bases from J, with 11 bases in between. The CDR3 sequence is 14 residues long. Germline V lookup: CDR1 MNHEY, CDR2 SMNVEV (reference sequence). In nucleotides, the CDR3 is TGTGCCAGCAGTGTGACACAGTTCAATCAGCCCCAGCATTTT. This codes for CASSVTQFNQPQHF.

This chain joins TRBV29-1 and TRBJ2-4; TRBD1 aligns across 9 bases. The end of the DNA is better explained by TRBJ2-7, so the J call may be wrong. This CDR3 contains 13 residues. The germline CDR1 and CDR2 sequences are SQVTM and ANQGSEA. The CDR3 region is CSVTGQGRYEQYF. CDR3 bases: TGCAGCGTTACGGGACAGGGTCGGTACGAGCAGTACTTC.

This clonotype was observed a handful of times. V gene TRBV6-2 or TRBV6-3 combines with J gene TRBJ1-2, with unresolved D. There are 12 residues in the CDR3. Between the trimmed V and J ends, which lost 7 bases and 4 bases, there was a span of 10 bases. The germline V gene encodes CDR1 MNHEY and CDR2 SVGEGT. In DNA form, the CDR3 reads TGTGCCAGCAAACAACGGGTCTATGGCTACACCTTC. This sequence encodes CASKQRVYGYTF.

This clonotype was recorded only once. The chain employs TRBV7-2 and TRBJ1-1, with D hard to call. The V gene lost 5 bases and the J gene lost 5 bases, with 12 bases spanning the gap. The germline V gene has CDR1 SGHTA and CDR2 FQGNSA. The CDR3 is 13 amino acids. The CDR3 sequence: CASSAMRDTEAFF. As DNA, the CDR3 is TGTGCCAGCAGCGCTATGAGGGATACTGAAGCTTTCTTT.

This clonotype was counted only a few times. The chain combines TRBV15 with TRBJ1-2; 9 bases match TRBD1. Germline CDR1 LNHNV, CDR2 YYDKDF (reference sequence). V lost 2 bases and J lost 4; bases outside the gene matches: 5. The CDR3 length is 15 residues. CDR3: CATSRKQGAAYGYTF. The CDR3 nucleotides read TGTGCCACCAGCAGAAAACAGGGGGCTGCCTATGGCTACACCTTC.

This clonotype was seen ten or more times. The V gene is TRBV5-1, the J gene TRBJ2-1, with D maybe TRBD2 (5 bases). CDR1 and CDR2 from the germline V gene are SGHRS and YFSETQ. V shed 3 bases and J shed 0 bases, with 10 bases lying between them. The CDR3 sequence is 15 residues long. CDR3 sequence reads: CASSSEGSSYNEQFF. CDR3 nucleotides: TGCGCCAGCAGCTCCGAGGGAAGCTCCTACAATGAGCAGTTCTTC.